The 5 T cell receptor beta chains in this list originate from one sample, sequenced in a study of blood T cell repertoires in COVID-19. Repertoires were generated with immunoSEQ multiplex PCR, while TCRdb's copy carries only in-frame clones and drops some. The table records about 250,000 clones, around 80% of them present only once. The sample comprised PBMCs or T cells enriched from blood (not recorded which). Every receptor here comes from a man aged 35 to 55 who had been exposed to COVID-19.

V and J are TRBV19 and TRBJ1-1; 8 bases line up with TRBD1. The germline CDR1 and CDR2 sequences are LNHDA and SQIVND (reference sequence). This CDR3 spans 14 amino acids. After removal of 3 bases from V and 5 bases from J, the junction contained 5 bases not matched to a gene. The CDR3 spells CASSIQGAGTEAFF. As DNA, the CDR3 is TGTGCCAGTAGTATTCAGGGGGCTGGAACTGAAGCTTTCTTT.

This chain uses TRBV5-4 with TRBJ2-5, with 10 bases that match TRBD1. With 4 bases clipped from V and 2 bases from J, the junction kept 11 bases outside the gene matches. Looked up from germline, CDR1 is SGHNT and CDR2 is YYREEE (reference sequence). CDR3 size: 17 residues. In nucleotides, the CDR3 is TGTGCCAGCAGCCGCCCGACAGGGGGCGCCAGGCAAGAGACCCAGTACTTC. The encoded protein is CASSRPTGGARQETQYF.

This chain links TRBV30 with TRBJ1-5; TRBD1 matches 7 bases. Germline CDR1 GTSNPN, CDR2 SVGIG (reference sequence). J was trimmed by 5 bases and V by 5 bases; bases with no gene match: 12. The CDR3 covers 15 residues. CDR3 amino acids: CAWGRGTVSDQPQHF. In nucleotides, the CDR3 is TGTGCCTGGGGACGCGGGACAGTCTCGGATCAGCCCCAGCATTTT.

The chain uses TRBV6-6 and TRBJ1-2; 7 nucleotides align to TRBD1. The CDR3 consists of 14 residues. V gave up 8 bases and J gave up 4 bases; unmatched junction bases: 10. Germline V gene sequence: CDR1 MNHNY, CDR2 SVGAGI (reference sequence). CDR3 sequence reads: CASQTGESVYGYTF. The CDR3 nucleotides are TGTGCCAGCCAAACAGGGGAATCGGTCTATGGCTACACCTTC.

The chain employs TRBV6-5 and TRBJ1-2, with D tentatively TRBD1 (6 bases). Trimming stripped 0 bases from V and 7 bases from J, with 18 bases between. Germline values: CDR1 MNHEY, CDR2 SVGAGI. There are 16 residues in the CDR3. The CDR3 DNA is TGTGCCAGCAGTTACTCGATGGGGGGGCTGGATTCTGGCTACACCTTC. Translation: CASSYSMGGLDSGYTF.